The source of this T cell receptor (beta chain) is a study of blood T cell repertoires in COVID-19. About the research overall: Both acute and convalescent COVID-19 samples were obtained from the United States, Italy and Spain. Nucleic acid was either cDNA or gDNA, and it came from T cells, B-cell-depleted T cells, or PBMCs.

The assay was immunoSEQ multiplex PCR, and TCRdb's table has in-frame clones only and misses some. The sample holds 55,000 to 80,000 clones; around four fifths are singletons and the top ten take roughly 5.4%. The sample comprised peripheral blood. This TCR was recovered from a man over 45 with active COVID-19.

CDR3 sequence reads: CASSPATSLLLAKNIQYF. As DNA, the CDR3 is TGTGCCAGCAGTCCCGCGACTAGTCTACTCTTAGCCAAAAACATTCAGTACTTC. The chain uses TRBV6-2 or TRBV6-3 and TRBJ2-4, with D tentatively TRBD2 (6 bases). Germline lookup yields CDR1 MNHEY and CDR2 SVGEGT. The CDR3 totals 18 residues. Trimming removed 5 bases from V and 0 bases from J, with 20 bases in between.